What follows are 3 T cell receptor beta chains derived from one specimen sequenced in a study of post-analysis software for immune sequencing data. Unique-molecular-identifier-tagged TCR beta cDNA libraries were used. TCRdb re-called the PCR reads through MiXCR, storing one row per CDR3 protein. Of some 890,000 distinct CDR3 sequences listed, about 50% were seen once; the top ten hold about 4.5%. Study-wide results and limits: Roughly 5 TRBV segments occurring more often in patients than controls included TRBV5-6, TRBV5-1 and TRBV20-1.

These receptors have no identified antigens. The sequenced material came from blood. The receptors come from a girl between 10 and 17 years old with multiple sclerosis.

V gene TRBV29-1 combines with J gene TRBJ2-1; 13 nucleotides line up with TRBD2. V was pared by 0 bases and J by 7 bases, with 9 bases of the junction left unmatched. Germline CDR1 reads SQVTM; CDR2 reads ANQGSEA. CDR3 length equals 17 residues. The CDR3 DNA reads as TGCAGCGTTGAAGATCCTTGGACTAGCGGGAGATTAAATGAGCAGTTCTTC. Translated: CSVEDPWTSGRLNEQFF.

J is TRBJ2-2 and V is TRBV10-3, with D perhaps TRBD2 (6 bases). Looked up from germline, CDR1 is ENHRY and CDR2 is SYGVKD. Between the trimmed V and J ends, which lost 5 bases and 1 base, there was a span of 8 bases. CDR3 length: 14 amino acids. The DNA for the CDR3 is TGTGCCATCAGTCTGGGACTGAACACCGGGGAGCTGTTTTTT. This codes for CAISLGLNTGELFF.

The chain combines TRBV7-2 with TRBJ1-2, with D possibly matching TRBD1 (5 bases). CDR1 is SGHTA and CDR2 is FQGNSA in the germline V gene. Trimming stripped 1 base from V and 2 bases from J, with 11 bases between. The CDR3 covers 15 residues. The CDR3 sequence: CASSLDGALNYGYTF. The CDR3 DNA sequence: TGTGCCAGCAGCTTAGACGGGGCCCTAAACTATGGCTACACCTTC.